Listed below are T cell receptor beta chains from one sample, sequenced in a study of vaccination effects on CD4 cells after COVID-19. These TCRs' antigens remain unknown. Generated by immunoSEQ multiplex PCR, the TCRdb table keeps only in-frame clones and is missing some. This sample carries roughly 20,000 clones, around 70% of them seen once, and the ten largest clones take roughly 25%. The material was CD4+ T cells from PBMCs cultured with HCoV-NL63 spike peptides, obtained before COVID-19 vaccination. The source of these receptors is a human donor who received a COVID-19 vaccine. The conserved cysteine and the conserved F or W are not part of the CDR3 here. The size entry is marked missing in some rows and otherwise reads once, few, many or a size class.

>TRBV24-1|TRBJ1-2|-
ATSDSQGAEGYT
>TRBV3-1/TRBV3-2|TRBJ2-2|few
ASSQVVWQGYTGELF
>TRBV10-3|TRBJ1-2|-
AISESGPPNGYT
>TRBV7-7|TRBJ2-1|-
ASSLELTSGYNEQF
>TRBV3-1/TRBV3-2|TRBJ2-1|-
ASSRQGLDEQF
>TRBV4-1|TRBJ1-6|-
ASSQVEGTIGSNSPLH
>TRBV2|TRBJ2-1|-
ASKKPGRNEQF
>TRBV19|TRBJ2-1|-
ASSPSPRDGGRNEQF
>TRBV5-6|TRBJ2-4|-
ASSLPGGGAKNIQY
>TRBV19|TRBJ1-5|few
ASSPGQGSWQPQH
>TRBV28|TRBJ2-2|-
ASSFGWGAGELF
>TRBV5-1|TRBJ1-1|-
ASSLGSKQGAGAF
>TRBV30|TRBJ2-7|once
ARTGFYEQY
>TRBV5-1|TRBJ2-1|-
ASSLSGAGYNEQF
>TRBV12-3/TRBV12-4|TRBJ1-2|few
ASSRTDGGYT
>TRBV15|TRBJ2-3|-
ATSRVGGGTDTQY
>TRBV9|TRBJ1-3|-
ASSVGAAGNTIY
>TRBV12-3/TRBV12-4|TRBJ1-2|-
ASSLSTVYGYT
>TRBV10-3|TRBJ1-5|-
AISEGQGTQPQH
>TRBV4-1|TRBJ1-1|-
ASSQEGTPPRGAF
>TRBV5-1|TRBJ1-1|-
ASSSGLHEAF
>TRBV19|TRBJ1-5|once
ASTPTGGSNQPQH
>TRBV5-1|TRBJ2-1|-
ASSLAASGDNEQF
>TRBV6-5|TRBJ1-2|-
ASGPGGASYGYT
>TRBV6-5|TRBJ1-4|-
ASLSSTGANEKLF
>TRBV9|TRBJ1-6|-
ASSAPPPNNSPLH
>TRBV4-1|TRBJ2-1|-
ASSHPLSNEQF
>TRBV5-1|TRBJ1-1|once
ASSFRGGNTEAF
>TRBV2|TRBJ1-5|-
ASSEGRIGNQPQH
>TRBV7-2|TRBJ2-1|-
ASSLGHADNEQF
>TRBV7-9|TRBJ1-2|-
ASSFAQNYGYT
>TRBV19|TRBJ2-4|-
ASSVIPDRGNIQY
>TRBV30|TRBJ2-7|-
AWGLAGVGPRYEQY
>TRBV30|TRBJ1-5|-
AWSRDRGPQH
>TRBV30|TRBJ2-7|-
AWSVLRAPHEQY
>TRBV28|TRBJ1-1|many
ASSLGTGIAEAF
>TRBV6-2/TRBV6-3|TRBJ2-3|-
ASSLTSGGPVDTQY
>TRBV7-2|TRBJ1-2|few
ASSTRTGGGYT
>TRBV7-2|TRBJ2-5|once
ASSLADLGTQY
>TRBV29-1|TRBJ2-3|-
SVRQGGTDTQY
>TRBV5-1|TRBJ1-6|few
ASSFRQGANNSPLH
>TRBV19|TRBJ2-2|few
ASSIGPNTGELF
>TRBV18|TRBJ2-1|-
ASSQPGRGSYNEQF
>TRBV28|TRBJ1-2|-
ASSFSPFAHINRGVGYGYT
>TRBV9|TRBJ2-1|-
ASSTSAGGPYNEQF
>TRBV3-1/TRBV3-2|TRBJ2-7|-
ASSKYSLHSYEQY
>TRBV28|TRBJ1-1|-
AITSRGDTEAF